This TCR beta chain was sequenced for a study of T-cell reconstitution after alpha-beta-depleted transplantation in children. Preparation of the TCRbeta library used unique molecular identifiers. MiXCR, applied by TCRdb to the PCR reads, yields one record per CDR3 protein. The data hold around 250,000 distinct CDR3 sequences, with 9.5% to 10% observed a single time. This clonotype was seen a handful of times. The CDR3 covers 15 residues. Germline CDR1 LGHNT, CDR2 FRNRAP. J was trimmed by 6 bases and V by 2 bases; bases with no gene match: 8. The source was PBMCs from the stem cell graft donor, collected from the stem cell graft. The receptor comes from a human donor who donated a stem cell graft to a child with SCID. The chain combines TRBV12-5 with TRBJ2-3, with 7 nucleotides matching TRBD1. The CDR3, as DNA: TGTGCTAGTGGTTTGCTGCGAAACAGGGGTGATACGCAGTATTTT. Translated, it gives CASGLLRNRGDTQYF.